Listed below are T cell receptor beta chains from one sample, sequenced in a study of lymphopenia after photon versus proton radiotherapy. Sequencing used immunoSEQ multiplex PCR; TCRdb keeps in-frame clones, though not all of them. This sample has about 26,000 clones; 85% to 90% occur once, and the top ten carry around 4.9%. The source material was peripheral blood, sampled from a patient treated with photon-based radiotherapy. These TCRs come from a man aged 25-45 years with gastric cancer. CDR3s include the opening cysteine and the closing phenylalanine or tryptophan. A D gene is named only where the DNA matches it firmly. Clone sizes are given selectively: once, few, many, or a class where the clone is expanded.

v_call	d_call	j_call	clone_size	cdr3_nt	cdr3_aa
TRBV7-8	TRBD1	TRBJ1-2	NA	TGTGCCAGCAGCTTATCCGGGACAGGAATTAACTATGGCTACACCTTC	CASSLSGTGINYGYTF
TRBV7-3	TRBD1	TRBJ1-3	NA	TGTGCCAGCAGCTCGACAGGGGGCCTCTCTGGAAACACCATATATTTT	CASSSTGGLSGNTIYF
TRBV5-8	TRBD1	TRBJ1-1	NA	TGTGCCAGCAGCCCGAGGGACAGAACCTATCTTCTGAACACTGAAGCTTTCTTT	CASSPRDRTYLLNTEAFF
TRBV7-9	TRBD2	TRBJ2-5	once	TGTGCCAGCAGCTCCATCCAGACTAGCGGGGGGGCCTGGGAGACCCAGTACTTC	CASSSIQTSGGAWETQYF
TRBV19	NA	TRBJ2-5	NA	TGTGCCAGTGGTCGGGTGGGGGAGACCCAGTACTTC	CASGRVGETQYF
TRBV5-1	TRBD1	TRBJ1-1	NA	TGCGCCAGCAGCTTCTCCGGGACAGGACCAGAATGGGGCACTGAAGCTTTCTTT	CASSFSGTGPEWGTEAFF
TRBV19	NA	TRBJ2-4	NA	TGTGCCAGTAGTATGGACAGAGTAGCCAAAAACATTCAGTACTTC	CASSMDRVAKNIQYF
TRBV5-1	TRBD1	TRBJ2-2	NA	TGCGCCAGCGGAGACAGGGCCGACACCGGGGAGCTGTTTTTT	CASGDRADTGELFF
TRBV18	TRBD1	TRBJ2-1	once	TGTGCCAGCTCATCAACACAGGGGAATGAGCAGTTCTTC	CASSSTQGNEQFF
TRBV6-5	NA	TRBJ1-3	NA	TGTGCCAGCAGCCTAACCTCCTCTCCCGGAAACACCATATATTTT	CASSLTSSPGNTIYF
TRBV5-1	NA	TRBJ2-7	NA	TGCGCCAGCAGCTTGGTACTGGACACGGAGCAGTACTTC	CASSLVLDTEQYF
TRBV27	NA	TRBJ1-5	NA	TGTGCCAGCAGGGCTTCCTTCGGGGGGGGCAATCAGCCCCAGCATTTT	CASRASFGGGNQPQHF
TRBV7-9	NA	TRBJ2-2	NA	TGTGCCAGCAGCTTAGTCGATAGCGGGGAGCTGTTTTTT	CASSLVDSGELFF
TRBV13	NA	TRBJ1-2	NA	TGTGCCAGCAGCAAACGGACGGATGGCTACACCTTC	CASSKRTDGYTF
TRBV14	NA	TRBJ1-2	NA	TGTGCCAGCAGCCAAGTTGTCAGGGGAGACGGCTACACCTTC	CASSQVVRGDGYTF
TRBV2	TRBD1	TRBJ1-6	NA	TGTGCCAGCAGCCCCGGTTCGGGACAGAGTTATTCACCCCTCCACTTT	CASSPGSGQSYSPLHF
TRBV2	TRBD1	TRBJ2-7	NA	TGTGCCAGCAGGCCCGGACAGGGATACTCCTACGAGCAGTACTTC	CASRPGQGYSYEQYF
TRBV9	NA	TRBJ2-3	once	TGTGCCAGCAGCGTAGGAGGGGTGGTCACAGATACGCAGTATTTT	CASSVGGVVTDTQYF
TRBV2	NA	TRBJ1-2	NA	TGTGCCAGCACCGATGGACAGATCTACACCTTC	CASTDGQIYTF
TRBV2	NA	TRBJ2-1	few	TGTGCCAGCAGGAACAGGGTATACAATGAGCAGTTCTTC	CASRNRVYNEQFF
TRBV5-4	TRBD2	TRBJ2-2	once	TGTGCCAGCAGCGATGCCAAGCGGGAGTGGGAGCTGTTTTTT	CASSDAKREWELFF
TRBV10-3	TRBD1	TRBJ2-5	NA	TGTGCCATCAGTGGTGGACAGGGAGAGACCCAGTACTTC	CAISGGQGETQYF
TRBV11-2	NA	TRBJ1-1	NA	TGTGCCAGCAGCTTAAGAGGTGGAACTGAAGCTTTCTTT	CASSLRGGTEAFF
TRBV14	NA	TRBJ2-5	few	TGTGCCAGCAGCCCGTTTCAGGGGATGGGCCAGTACTTC	CASSPFQGMGQYF
TRBV27	NA	TRBJ1-4	once	TGTGCCAGCAGTTTGGCAGGCCCTAATGAAAAACTGTTTTTT	CASSLAGPNEKLFF
TRBV7-2	TRBD2	TRBJ2-5	NA	TGTGCCAGCAGCTTAGGGGCGGGGGGCCTCAACCAAGAGACCCAGTACTTC	CASSLGAGGLNQETQYF
TRBV11-2	NA	TRBJ2-3	NA	TGTGCCAGCAGCTTAGATACCGCAGATACGCAGTATTTT	CASSLDTADTQYF
TRBV10-2	TRBD2	TRBJ2-3	NA	TGCGCCAGCAGGGAGGGACTACCCACAGATACGCAGTATTTT	CASREGLPTDTQYF
TRBV19	NA	TRBJ2-7	once	TGTGCCAGTAGCCACCCTACCCCCTACGAGCAGTACTTC	CASSHPTPYEQYF
TRBV27	NA	TRBJ2-1	NA	TGTGCCAGCAGTTTAGACAGCGAAGGCTCCTACAATGAGCAGTTCTTC	CASSLDSEGSYNEQFF
TRBV19	NA	TRBJ2-1	NA	TGTGCCAGTAGTCAACTTACAGGGTACTACAATGAGCAGTTCTTC	CASSQLTGYYNEQFF
TRBV7-2	NA	TRBJ2-3	NA	TGTGCCAGCAGCTTAGGGGCACGCGGCTCTAGCACAGATACGCAGTATTTT	CASSLGARGSSTDTQYF
TRBV6-5	NA	TRBJ2-7	NA	TGTGCCAGCAGTTACGGACAGACCCTCTACGAGCAGTACTTC	CASSYGQTLYEQYF
TRBV5-6	NA	TRBJ2-5	few	TGTGCCAGCAGGGGACAATTGGTAGAGACCCAGTACTTC	CASRGQLVETQYF
TRBV12-5	NA	TRBJ1-1	NA	TGTGCTAGTGGTTTGGACCTCATGAACACTGAAGCTTTCTTT	CASGLDLMNTEAFF
TRBV11-3	NA	TRBJ2-3	NA	TGTGCCAGCAGCTCCCTGCGGGGCTCCGATACGCAGTATTTT	CASSSLRGSDTQYF
TRBV18	NA	TRBJ1-6	NA	TGTGCCAGCTCACCAGAAACAGGGAATAATTCACCCCTCCACTTT	CASSPETGNNSPLHF
TRBV15	NA	TRBJ1-1	once	TGTGCCACCAGCAGAGGAGTCCCGGACACTGAAGCTTTCTTT	CATSRGVPDTEAFF
TRBV7-9	NA	TRBJ1-1	NA	TGTGCCACCGACCCGGGTGCCTGGAACACTGAAGCTTTCTTT	CATDPGAWNTEAFF
TRBV5-1	TRBD1	TRBJ2-2	NA	TGCGCCAGCAGCTTGGGGACAGGGAACACCGGGGAGCTGTTTTTT	CASSLGTGNTGELFF
TRBV4-1	NA	TRBJ1-1	NA	TGCGCCAGCAGCCAAACCAGCCTCGGAGAAGCTTTCTTT	CASSQTSLGEAFF
TRBV5-4	NA	TRBJ1-1	NA	TGTGCCAGCAGCCCCCAACGGGGGGACACTGAAGCTTTCTTT	CASSPQRGDTEAFF
TRBV2	NA	TRBJ2-7	NA	TGTGCCAGTACCCTGGGGGAGCAGTACTTC	CASTLGEQYF
TRBV7-6	NA	TRBJ2-7	NA	TGTGCCAGCAGCTTAGTTTCGGGCGACGCCTACGAGCAGTACTTC	CASSLVSGDAYEQYF
TRBV7-8	TRBD2	TRBJ2-7	NA	TGTGCCAGCAGCTTAGGATTTACAGGACTAGGCTCATACGAGCAGTACTTC	CASSLGFTGLGSYEQYF
TRBV10-1	NA	TRBJ2-7	NA	TGCGCCAGCAGTGTCAGAGGGGGTCGGGAGTACTTC	CASSVRGGREYF
TRBV7-2	NA	TRBJ1-4	NA	TGTGCCAGCAGCTTAGAGCCAGCCTCTAATGAAAAACTGTTTTTT	CASSLEPASNEKLFF
TRBV5-1	NA	TRBJ2-1	once	TGCGCCAGCAGCTTGGCCGCGGGGAGTTACAATGAGCAGTTCTTC	CASSLAAGSYNEQFF
TRBV7-2	TRBD2	TRBJ2-7	NA	TGTGCCAGCAGCTTAGTGGTAAGCGGGAGCTACGAGCAGTACTTC	CASSLVVSGSYEQYF
TRBV6-5	TRBD1	TRBJ2-1	NA	TGTGCCAGCAGGACAGGGTATGAGCAGTTCTTC	CASRTGYEQFF
TRBV6-1	NA	TRBJ1-5	NA	TGTGCCAGCAGTGAGGGGGGGTACAATCAGCCCCAGCATTTT	CASSEGGYNQPQHF
TRBV29-1	NA	TRBJ2-2	NA	TGCAGCGTTCAAACAGGAGAGAACACCGGGGAGCTGTTTTTT	CSVQTGENTGELFF
TRBV11-1	NA	TRBJ2-1	NA	TGTGCCAGCAGCTGGACGGACGGTTACAATGAGCAGTTCTTC	CASSWTDGYNEQFF